This TCR beta chain was sequenced during a study of OX40 agonist ivuxolimab in advanced cancers. General study findings and limits: Clonal expansion by week 6 occurred in CD4+ and CD8+ blood T cells (at 0.1 to 3.0 mg/kg).

Comment on this clone: Its antigen is unknown.

Sequenced by immunoSEQ multiplex PCR; TCRdb stores in-frame clones only, minus some. The table records tens of thousands of clones, 85% to 95% of them present only once. CDR3 length: 13 residues. Germline V gene data show CDR1 as MDHEN and CDR2 as SYDVKM. With 6 bases removed from V and 5 bases from J, the gap between germline ends came to 13 bases. The chain recombines TRBV28 with TRBJ2-5; tentatively, D is TRBD2 (5 bases). This receptor was identified in an adult with an advanced solid tumor such as melanoma, head and neck, liver or kidney cancer. Sequenced material: CD4+ or CD8+ T cells sorted from blood, taken in a trial of the OX40 agonist ivuxolimab. CDR3 sequence: CASSFSGYETQYF. In nucleotides, the CDR3 is TGTGCCAGCAGCTTTTCGGGGTACGAGACCCAGTACTTC.